The 17 T cell receptor beta chains given below trace back to one sample, sequenced in a study of blood T cells in healthy people across ages (dated by TCRdb to between 2014 and 2017). Library preparation used 5' RACE. This sample was sequenced with an Illumina HiSeq 2500. A second roughly 7 to 11 cycle PCR used a sample-barcoded 5' primer and a J-beta primer mix. The public reads were run again by TCRdb, first through fastp at Q25 and then through MiXCR, and only productive beta chains were kept. Rows are unified per CDR3 protein, each entry keeping the most common DNA and genes. This sample comprises 600,000 to 1,000,000 distinct CDR3 sequences, more than 20% of them detected only once. 3.7% of the sample is taken by the ten largest. This same sample was also taken into another study, of T cells of mothers and their children.

Sequencing used blood. Receptors originate from a boy aged 5-17 years in good health.

The chain links TRBV14 to TRBJ2-5; no clear D gene. The CDR3 has 16 amino acids. Germline V CDR1 and CDR2: SGHDN, FVKESK. The V gene lost 0 bases and the J gene lost 1 base, with 12 bases spanning the gap. CDR3 nucleotide sequence: TGTGCCAGCAGCCAAGAAGGTGGGCTACGCCAAGAGACCCAGTACTTC. Translation: CASSQEGGLRQETQYF.

In regard to this clonotype: Compared with germline, one end of the junction differs, possibly owing to a read error. This chain joins TRBV29-1 and TRBJ1-1; no firm D call. There are 11 residues in the CDR3. The V gene's germline CDR1 is SQVTM and CDR2 ANQGSEA. The CDR3 nucleotides read TGCAGCGTTGGGCGGAACACTGCAGCTTTCTTT. It yields the protein CSVGRNTAAFF.

The rearrangement joins TRBV15 to TRBJ2-1; TRBD2 aligns across 9 bases. The germline gives CDR1 LNHNV, CDR2 YYDKDF (reference sequence). With V trimmed by 2 bases and J by 4 bases, 6 bases remained unmatched. CDR3 length: 16 residues. The CDR3 reads CATSRTSGRTYNEQFF. Here the CDR3 DNA reads TGTGCCACCAGCAGAACGAGCGGGAGGACATACAATGAGCAGTTCTTC. Full variable domain (outside the CDR3, taken from reference TRBV15 and TRBJ2-1): DAMVIQNPRYQVTQFGKPVTLSCSQTLNHNVMYWYQQKSSQAPKLLFHYYDKDFNNEADTPDNFQSRRPNTSFCFLDIRSPGLGDTAMYLCATSRTSGRTYNEQFFGPGTRLTVL.

The chain joins TRBV10-3 to TRBJ1-2; 7 bases line up with TRBD1. Germline trimming cut 2 bases from V and 7 bases from J; bases unmatched to any gene: 13. Germline CDR1 reads ENHRY; CDR2 reads SYGVKD. This CDR3 spans 16 amino acids. CDR3: CAISEMGTAPLGGYTF. The CDR3 nucleotides are TGTGCCATCAGTGAGATGGGGACAGCCCCGTTAGGTGGCTACACCTTC.

This clonotype turned up a few times. The chain uses TRBV4-1 and TRBJ2-7, with D possibly being TRBD2 (6 bases). The V gene's germline CDR1 is MGHRA and CDR2 YSYEKL. The germline V and J ends were trimmed by 0 bases and 8 bases, with 17 bases remaining between them. The CDR3 extends over 15 amino acids. CDR3 DNA sequence: TGCGCCAGCAGCCAAGATGCGGGGCCCCTAAATCAGCAGTACTTC. Its protein is CASSQDAGPLNQQYF.

CDR3: CASSQASGTGYPPDIQYF. CDR3 coding DNA: TGTGCCAGCAGCCAAGCTTCAGGCACAGGTTATCCCCCAGACATTCAGTACTTC. The V gene is TRBV14, the J gene TRBJ2-4; the D gene is possibly TRBD1 (5 bases). The V end lost 1 base, the J end lost 8 bases, and 24 bases lay between the germline ends. The germline V gene encodes CDR1 SGHDN and CDR2 FVKESK. The CDR3 totals 18 residues.

The chain recombines TRBV2 with TRBJ1-2; 10 bases fit TRBD1. This CDR3 has 15 amino acids. CDR1 and CDR2 from the germline V gene are SNHLY and FYNNEI. Trimming at V came to 8 bases and at J to 1 base, leaving 7 bases not matched to a gene. CDR3 in DNA: TGTGCCAGCGGAGGGGGGGACAGGGGTAACTATGGCTACACCTTC. This codes for CASGGGDRGNYGYTF. Full variable domain (missing parts from reference TRBV2 and TRBJ1-2): EPEVTQTPSHQVTQMGQEVILRCVPISNHLYFYWYRQILGQKVEFLVSFYNNEISEKSEIFDDQFSVERPDGSNFTLKIRSTKLEDSAMYFCASGGGDRGNYGYTFGSGTRLTVV.

The V and J genes are TRBV20-1 and TRBJ2-5; D not certain. This CDR3 contains 12 residues. From germline, CDR1 is DFQATT and CDR2 SNEGSKA (reference sequence). The V and J ends lost 6 bases and 11 bases respectively, with 19 bases between them. As DNA, the CDR3 is TGCAGTGCCACTCCGACACTGGGCGAACAGTACTTC. This codes for CSATPTLGEQYF.

This clonotype was counted a few times. The chain is built from TRBV4-3 and TRBJ1-1; D may be TRBD1 (5 bases). CDR3 length: 17 residues. Trimming left V 1 base short and J 1 base short, with 16 bases between. Germline loops: CDR1 LGHNA, CDR2 YSLEER. CDR3 residues: CASSQGVVGEGNTEAFF. In nucleotides, the CDR3 is TGCGCCAGCAGCCAAGGGGTCGTAGGGGAGGGGAACACTGAAGCTTTCTTT.

This clonotype was observed a few times. The chain joins TRBV7-9 to TRBJ2-5, with 10 nucleotides matching TRBD1. The J call may be incorrect, as the DNA end agrees better with TRBJ2-7. The CDR3 is made up of 16 amino acids. Germline V gene lookup returns CDR1 SEHNR and CDR2 FQNEAQ (reference sequence). CDR3 in amino acids: CASSSTGQGERGEQYF. CDR3 sequence (DNA): TGTGCCAGCAGCTCGACTGGACAGGGGGAGAGAGGCGAGCAGTACTTC.

The chain couples TRBV12-3 or TRBV12-4 to TRBJ2-7, with D maybe TRBD2 (5 bases). The CDR3 is 12 residues long. The V gene lost 1 base and the J gene lost 4 bases, with 5 bases spanning the gap. The CDR3: CASSLGEYEQYF. CDR3 nucleotide sequence: TGTGCCAGCAGTTTAGGGGAGTACGAGCAGTACTTC.

This clonotype was found a few times. This chain connects TRBV29-1 to TRBJ2-7; the D gene is possibly TRBD1 (6 bases). V gave up 3 bases and J gave up 2 bases, with 11 bases separating them. The CDR3 extends over 13 amino acids. Germline CDR1 is SQVTM and CDR2 is ANQGSEA. The CDR3 loop is CSVDVGGTYEQYF. The CDR3 DNA follows: TGCAGCGTTGACGTAGGGGGAACCTACGAGCAGTACTTC.

The chain recombines TRBV30 with TRBJ1-1; D is unclear. This CDR3 is 13 amino acids long. Germline V CDR1 and CDR2: GTSNPN, SVGIG (reference sequence). Trimming removed 4 bases from V and 6 bases from J, with 15 bases in between. The DNA for the CDR3 is TGTGCCTGGAAGGGTGATAGGAGAGCTGAAGCTTTCTTT. Amino acids: CAWKGDRRAEAFF. Variable domain in full (rest from reference TRBV30 and TRBJ1-1): SQTIHQWPATLVQPVGSPLSLECTVEGTSNPNLYWYRQAAGRGLQLLFYSVGIGQISSEVPQNLSASRPQDRQFILSSKKLLLSDSGFYLCAWKGDRRAEAFFGQGTRLTVV.

The chain combines TRBV12-3 or TRBV12-4 with TRBJ2-1; 8 bases are shared with TRBD2. The J call may not be correct, given that the DNA end is closer to TRBJ2-5. CDR3 length equals 14 residues. CDR3 amino acids: CASRQAGAGETQYF. Written as DNA, the CDR3 is TGTGCCAGCAGGCAAGCGGGGGCGGGGGAGACCCAGTACTTC.

This clonotype has at least ten counts. The V gene is TRBV6-2 or TRBV6-3, the J gene TRBJ1-1; D remains unclear. The CDR3 length is 13 residues. The V gene's germline CDR1 is MNHEY and CDR2 SVGEGT. Trimming removed 2 bases from V and 1 base from J, with 5 bases in between. The CDR3: CASSYDENTEAFF. The CDR3 bases are TGTGCCAGCAGTTACGACGAGAACACTGAAGCTTTCTTT.

This clonotype has only one observation. The V and J genes are TRBV29-1 and TRBJ1-1, with D hard to call. The CDR3 has 12 residues. V was pared by 3 bases and J by 1 base, with 6 bases between. Germline assignment: CDR1 SQVTM and CDR2 ANQGSEA. CDR3 residues: CSVEEQNTEAFF. The CDR3 DNA reads TGCAGCGTTGAGGAGCAGAACACTGAAGCTTTCTTT.

A few counts support this clonotype. The J gene is TRBJ1-2, the V gene TRBV5-6; 7 bases are a match to TRBD1. V lost 4 bases and J lost 5; bases outside the gene matches: 5. Germline-derived CDR1 and CDR2 are SGHDT and YYEEEE. The CDR3 extends over 13 amino acids. The CDR3 loop reads CASSRDSPYGYTF. CDR3 nucleotides: TGTGCCAGCAGCAGGGACAGCCCTTATGGCTACACCTTC.